Following are 4 T cell receptor beta chains from one sample sequenced in a study of prognosis after radiotherapy for stage I lung cancer. TCR beta CDR3 amplification from genomic DNA was performed by two-round multiplex PCR. TRBV and TRBJ genes each had their own specific primers in first-round PCR. TCRdb reprocessed the multiplex PCR reads with MiXCR, giving one entry per CDR3 protein. This table has around 63,000 distinct CDR3 sequences, roughly 29% appearing once. This specimen was PBMCs, taken before or after stereotactic body radiation therapy (not recorded which). The receptors come from a donor aged 50 or older with non-small cell lung cancer.

This clonotype was counted at least ten times. The chain has TRBV9 and TRBJ2-3; D may correspond to TRBD1 or TRBD2 (6 bases each). The CDR3 is made up of 16 amino acids. V gave up 4 bases and J gave up 1 base, with 16 bases separating them. CDR1 and CDR2 from the germline V gene are SGDLS and YYNGEE. The CDR3 sequence: CASSTEGGLRTDTQYF. DNA for the CDR3: TGTGCCAGCAGCACAGAAGGGGGGCTGCGCACAGATACGCAGTATTTT.

This clonotype was counted ten times or more. This chain links TRBV19 with TRBJ2-7; D is ambiguous. Deletions cut 9 bases from V and 4 bases from J, with 13 bases between. CDR3 size: 12 residues. Germline values: CDR1 LNHDA, CDR2 SQIVND (reference sequence). Here the CDR3 DNA reads TGTGCCAGCCTTGGACGCTTTTACGAGCAGTACTTC. Its translation: CASLGRFYEQYF.

This clonotype has a count of ten or more. This chain connects TRBV28 to TRBJ1-2, with D tentatively TRBD1 (6 bases). CDR1 is MDHEN, CDR2 SYDVKM, per germline. Trimming took 0 bases from V and 4 from J, leaving 12 bases between them. This CDR3 contains 15 residues. CDR3 nucleotide sequence: TGTGCCAGCAGTTTATGGATTGGGGGCAGCTATGGCTACACCTTC. Its protein is CASSLWIGGSYGYTF.

This clonotype was found many times. The chain uses TRBV12-3 or TRBV12-4 and TRBJ2-5, with TRBD1 matching over 7 bases. The CDR3 extends over 12 amino acids. V shed 8 bases, J shed 4 bases, and the junction held 4 bases outside the gene matches. CDR3 coding DNA: TGTGCCAGCGCCTACAGGGGAGAGACCCAGTACTTC. Protein sequence: CASAYRGETQYF.